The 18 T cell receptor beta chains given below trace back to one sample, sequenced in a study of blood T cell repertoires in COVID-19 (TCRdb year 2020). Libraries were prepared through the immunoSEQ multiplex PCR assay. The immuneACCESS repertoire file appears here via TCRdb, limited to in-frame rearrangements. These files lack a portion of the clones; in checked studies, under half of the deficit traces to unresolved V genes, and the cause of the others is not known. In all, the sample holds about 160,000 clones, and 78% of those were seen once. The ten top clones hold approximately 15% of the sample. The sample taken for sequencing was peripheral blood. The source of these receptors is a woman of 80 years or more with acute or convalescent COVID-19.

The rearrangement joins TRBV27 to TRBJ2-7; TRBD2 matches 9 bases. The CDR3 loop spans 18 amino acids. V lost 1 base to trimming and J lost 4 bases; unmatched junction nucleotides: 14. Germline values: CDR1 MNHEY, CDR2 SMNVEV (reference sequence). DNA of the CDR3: TGTGCCAGCAGTTTATTGCCTAGCGGGACCTCCACGCCATACGAGCAGTACTTC. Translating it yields CASSLLPSGTSTPYEQYF.

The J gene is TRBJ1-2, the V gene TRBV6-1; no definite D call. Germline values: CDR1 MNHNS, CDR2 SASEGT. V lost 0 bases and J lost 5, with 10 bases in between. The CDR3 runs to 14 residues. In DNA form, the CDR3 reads TGTGCCAGCAGTGAAGCCACCGCGGGGTATGGCTACACCTTC. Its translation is CASSEATAGYGYTF.

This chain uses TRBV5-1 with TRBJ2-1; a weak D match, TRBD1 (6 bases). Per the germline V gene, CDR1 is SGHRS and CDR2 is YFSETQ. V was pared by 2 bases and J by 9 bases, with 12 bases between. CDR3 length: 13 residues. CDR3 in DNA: TGCGCCAGCAGCTTATTAGTAGGGGGTGAGCAGTTCTTC. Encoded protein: CASSLLVGGEQFF.

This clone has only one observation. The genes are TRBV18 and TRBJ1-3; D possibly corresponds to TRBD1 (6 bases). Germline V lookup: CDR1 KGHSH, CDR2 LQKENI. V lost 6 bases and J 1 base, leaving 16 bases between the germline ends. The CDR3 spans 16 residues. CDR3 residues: CASSSLPDRSGNTIYF. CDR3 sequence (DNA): TGTGCCAGCTCCTCATTGCCTGACAGGTCTGGAAACACCATATATTTT.

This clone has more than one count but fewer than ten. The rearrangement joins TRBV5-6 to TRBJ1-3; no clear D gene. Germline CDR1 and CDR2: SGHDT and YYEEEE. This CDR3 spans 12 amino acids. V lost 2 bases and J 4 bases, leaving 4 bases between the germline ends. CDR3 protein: CASSFRGNTIYF. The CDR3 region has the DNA TGTGCCAGCAGCTTTAGAGGAAACACCATATATTTT.

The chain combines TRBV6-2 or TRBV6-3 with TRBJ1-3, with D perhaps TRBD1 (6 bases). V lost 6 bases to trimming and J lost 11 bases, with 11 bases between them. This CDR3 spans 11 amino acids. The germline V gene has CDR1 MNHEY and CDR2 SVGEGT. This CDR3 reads CASSKGQAIYF. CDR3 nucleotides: TGTGCCAGCAGCAAGGGACAAGCCATATATTTT.

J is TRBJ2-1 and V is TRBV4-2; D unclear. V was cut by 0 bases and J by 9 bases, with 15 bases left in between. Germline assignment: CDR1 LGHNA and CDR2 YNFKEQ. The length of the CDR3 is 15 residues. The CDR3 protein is CASSQDSSAIGEQFF. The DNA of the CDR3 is TGTGCCAGCAGCCAAGATTCCTCAGCGATCGGTGAGCAGTTCTTC.

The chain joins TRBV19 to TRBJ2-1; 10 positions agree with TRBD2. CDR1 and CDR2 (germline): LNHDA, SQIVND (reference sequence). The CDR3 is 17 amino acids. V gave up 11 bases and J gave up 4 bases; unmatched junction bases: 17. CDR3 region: CAFLAASGRIKYNEQFF. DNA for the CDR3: TGTGCCTTTTTGGCGGCTAGCGGGAGAATAAAATACAATGAGCAGTTCTTC.

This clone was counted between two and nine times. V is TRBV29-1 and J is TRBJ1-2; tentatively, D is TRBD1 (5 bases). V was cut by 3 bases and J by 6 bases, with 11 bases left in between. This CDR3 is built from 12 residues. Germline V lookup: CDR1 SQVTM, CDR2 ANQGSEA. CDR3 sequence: CSVEWGVNGYTF. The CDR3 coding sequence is TGCAGCGTTGAGTGGGGGGTCAATGGCTACACCTTC.

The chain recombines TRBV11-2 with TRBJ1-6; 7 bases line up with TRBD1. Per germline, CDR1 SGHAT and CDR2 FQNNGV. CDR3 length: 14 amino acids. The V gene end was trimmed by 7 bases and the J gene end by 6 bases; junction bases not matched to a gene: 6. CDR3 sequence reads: CASTPGQFNSPLHF. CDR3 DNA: TGTGCCAGCACCCCGGGACAGTTTAATTCACCCCTCCACTTT.

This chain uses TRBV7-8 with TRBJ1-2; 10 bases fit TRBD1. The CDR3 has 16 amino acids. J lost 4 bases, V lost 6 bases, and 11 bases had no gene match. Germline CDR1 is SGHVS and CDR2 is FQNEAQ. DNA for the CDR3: TGTGCCAGCAGGCGAAATGGTGGGACAGGGGCCTATGGCTACACCTTC. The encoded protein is CASRRNGGTGAYGYTF.

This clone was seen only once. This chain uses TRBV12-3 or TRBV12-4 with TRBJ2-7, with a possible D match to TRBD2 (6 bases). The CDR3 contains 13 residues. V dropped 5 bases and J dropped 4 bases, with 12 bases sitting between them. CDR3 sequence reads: CASSRGRRYEQYF. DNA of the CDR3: TGTGCCAGCAGTCGGGGGAGGAGATACGAGCAGTACTTC.

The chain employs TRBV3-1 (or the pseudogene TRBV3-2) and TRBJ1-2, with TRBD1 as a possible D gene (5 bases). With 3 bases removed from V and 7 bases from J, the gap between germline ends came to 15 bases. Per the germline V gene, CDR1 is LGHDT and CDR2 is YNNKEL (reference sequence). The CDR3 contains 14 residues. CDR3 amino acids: CASSQSRAHGGYTF. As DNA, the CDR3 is TGTGCCAGCAGCCAGTCCAGGGCCCACGGTGGCTACACCTTC.

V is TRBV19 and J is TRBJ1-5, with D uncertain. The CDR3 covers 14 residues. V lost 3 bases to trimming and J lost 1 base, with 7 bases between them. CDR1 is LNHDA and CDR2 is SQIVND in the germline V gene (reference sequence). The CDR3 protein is CASSMTTSNQPQHF. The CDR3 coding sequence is TGTGCCAGTAGTATGACAACGAGCAATCAGCCCCAGCATTTT.

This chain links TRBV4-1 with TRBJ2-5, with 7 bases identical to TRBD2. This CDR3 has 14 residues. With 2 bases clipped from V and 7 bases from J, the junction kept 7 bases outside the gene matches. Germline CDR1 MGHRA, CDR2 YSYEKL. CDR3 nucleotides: TGCGCCAGCAGCCAACCTACTAGCGCCCGGACCCAGTACTTC. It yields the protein CASSQPTSARTQYF.

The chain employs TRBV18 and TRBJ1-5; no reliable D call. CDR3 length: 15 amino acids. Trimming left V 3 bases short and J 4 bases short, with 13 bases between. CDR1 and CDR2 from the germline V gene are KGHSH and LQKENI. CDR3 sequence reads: CASSPSSGRNQPQHF. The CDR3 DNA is TGTGCCAGCTCACCCAGTAGCGGACGGAATCAGCCCCAGCATTTT.

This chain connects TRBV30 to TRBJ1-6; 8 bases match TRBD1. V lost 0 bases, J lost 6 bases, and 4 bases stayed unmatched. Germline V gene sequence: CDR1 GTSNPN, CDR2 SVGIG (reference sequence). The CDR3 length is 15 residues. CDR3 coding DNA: TGTGCCTGGAGTGTTGGGACAGGTTTTAATTCACCCCTCCACTTT. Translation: CAWSVGTGFNSPLHF.

CDR3 protein: CASSIDPSRGSDTQYF. The CDR3 coding sequence is TGTGCCAGTAGTATAGATCCCAGCCGAGGGTCAGATACGCAGTATTTT. The V and J genes are TRBV19 and TRBJ2-3; perhaps TRBD2 as D (5 bases). The CDR3 covers 16 residues. Germline values: CDR1 LNHDA, CDR2 SQIVND (reference sequence). V was pared by 0 bases and J by 4 bases, with 14 bases between.